Listed below are T cell receptor beta chains from one sample, sequenced in a study of blood T cells in healthy people across ages. TCRdb analysed the 5' RACE reads with MiXCR anew, one entry per CDR3 protein. The sample carries roughly 800,000 distinct CDR3 sequences, 55% to 70% recorded once. The sample taken for sequencing was blood. These receptors came from a man aged 25 to 45 in good health. Both conserved end residues are part of each CDR3. The D gene is left open where the match is weak. Where a row states a size, it is once, few, many or the class of an expanded clone; other rows omit it.

>TRBD1|TRBV7-2|.|TRBJ2-4
TGTGCCAGCAGCTTTTCACAGGGGGCGGAAAACATTCAGTACTTC
CASSFSQGAENIQYF
>.|TRBV7-9|.|TRBJ2-5
TGTGCCAGCAGCTCGGGAAGCTGGAAGCAGTACTTC
CASSSGSWKQYF
>.|TRBV5-1|.|TRBJ2-1
TGCGCCAGCAGCTTGGAACCTCTAGGGAGCTCCTACAATGAGCAGTTCTTC
CASSLEPLGSSYNEQFF
>TRBD1|TRBV6-2/TRBV6-3|.|TRBJ2-3
TGTGCCAGCAGTTACACCCGGGCCGCAGGGGGTACGCAGTATTTT
CASSYTRAAGGTQYF
>.|TRBV14|.|TRBJ2-1
TGTGCCAGCAGCCAAGACTTGACGGGGGTGCAGTTCTTC
CASSQDLTGVQFF
>.|TRBV2|.|TRBJ2-3
TGTGCCAGCAGTTTGGGGATAGGTACAGATACGCAGTATTTT
CASSLGIGTDTQYF
>.|TRBV6-5|.|TRBJ2-7
TGTGCCAGCAGTGACAGGTCAGCTGTTGACGAGCAGTACTTC
CASSDRSAVDEQYF
>.|TRBV7-9|.|TRBJ2-2
TGTGCCAGCAGCTTCGCGGCCCTGAACACCGGGGAGCTGTTTTTT
CASSFAALNTGELFF
>TRBD1|TRBV7-9|.|TRBJ1-1
TGTGCCAGCAGCCCCCTTCTATCGACAGGGAGGAACACTGAAGCTTTCTTT
CASSPLLSTGRNTEAFF
>.|TRBV18|few|TRBJ1-1
TGTGCCAGCTCACCAGACCCAAATGGAAAGGAAGCTTTCTTT
CASSPDPNGKEAFF